Many counts were recorded for the clone carrying this TCR beta chain. Its antigen remains unidentified. The source of the sample is a study of T cells in Graves' hyperthyroidism and ophthalmopathy. General study points: From stable hyperthyroidism, ophthalmopathy was set apart by a 13 V-J model.

The CDR3 consists of 17 residues. Germline loops: CDR1 MRHNA, CDR2 SNTAGT. V lost 2 bases to trimming and J lost 0 bases; unmatched junction nucleotides: 3. Diagnoses were made from clinical symptoms, serum measures (thyroxine and TRAb), thyroid ultrasound and orbital computed tomography. Extraction of PBMCs used about 9.2 ml of fresh peripheral blood. There were TCR beta CDR3 regions amplified from RNA transcripts. HTBI primers were employed in a first-round RT-PCR of the TCR CDR3. TCRdb processed the multiplex PCR reads anew with MiXCR; each CDR3 protein has one entry. The profile shows 270,000 or so distinct CDR3 sequences, 25% to 30% of them singletons.

This TCR was recovered from a man in his forties or fifties with Graves' hyperthyroidism that later progressed to Graves' ophthalmopathy. The chain has TRBV6-4 and TRBJ2-6; the match to TRBD1 covers 8 bases. Sequenced input: blood. CDR3 loop: CASSDRTGFSGANVLTF. The CDR3 region has the DNA TGTGCCAGCAGTGACCGGACAGGGTTCTCTGGGGCCAACGTCCTGACTTTC.